The source of this TCR beta chain is a study of cytomegalovirus exposure and HLA in healthy donors. The germline V and J ends were trimmed by 0 bases and 4 bases, with 11 bases remaining between them. Germline V gene sequence: CDR1 SGHRS, CDR2 YFSETQ. CDR3 length equals 14 residues. PCR used 60 Vbeta primers and 13 Jbeta primers. Repertoires were generated with immunoSEQ multiplex PCR, while TCRdb's copy carries only in-frame clones and drops some. The repertoire has about 170,000 clones, approximately 72% of them found once; the top ten carry over 2%. The table lists this clone with a few counts. Its specificity is unknown. Study-wide findings and caveats: Apparent HLA restriction characterized most CMV-associated TCR beta chains in a later analysis. Indistinguishable V segments such as TRBV6-2 and TRBV6-3 were excluded. Most TCR sequences were uncommon, yet certain public TCRs appeared in many donors. Earlier analysis yielded a pattern in which most TCR beta V segments were productive about 87% or about 30% of the time.

Sequencing was done on a sample of PBMCs. The rearrangement uses TRBV5-1 and TRBJ2-7; D might be TRBD2 (6 bases). The source of this sequence is a female donor in good health and CMV-seronegative. CDR3 in DNA: TGCGCCAGCAGCTTGGGACTAGGATTATACGAGCAGTACTTC. Translation: CASSLGLGLYEQYF.